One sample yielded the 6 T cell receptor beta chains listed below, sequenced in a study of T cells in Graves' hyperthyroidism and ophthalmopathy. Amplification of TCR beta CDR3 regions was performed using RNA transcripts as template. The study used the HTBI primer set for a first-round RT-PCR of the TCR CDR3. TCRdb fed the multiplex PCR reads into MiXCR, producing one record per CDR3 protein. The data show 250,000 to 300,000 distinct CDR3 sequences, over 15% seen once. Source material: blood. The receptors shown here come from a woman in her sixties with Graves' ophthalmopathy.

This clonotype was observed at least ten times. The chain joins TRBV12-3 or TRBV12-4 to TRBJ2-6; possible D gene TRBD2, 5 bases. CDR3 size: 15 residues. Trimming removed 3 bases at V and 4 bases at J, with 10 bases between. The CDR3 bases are TGTGCCAGCAGTTTGCGGGTGAGCGGGGCCAACGTCCTGACTTTC. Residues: CASSLRVSGANVLTF.

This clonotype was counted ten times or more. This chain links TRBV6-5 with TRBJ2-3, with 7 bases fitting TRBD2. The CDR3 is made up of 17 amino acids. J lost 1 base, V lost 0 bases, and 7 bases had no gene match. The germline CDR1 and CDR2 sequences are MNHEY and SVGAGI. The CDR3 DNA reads TGTGCCAGCAGTTACTCGATACCGGGGGGAGGCACAGATACGCAGTATTTT. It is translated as CASSYSIPGGGTDTQYF.

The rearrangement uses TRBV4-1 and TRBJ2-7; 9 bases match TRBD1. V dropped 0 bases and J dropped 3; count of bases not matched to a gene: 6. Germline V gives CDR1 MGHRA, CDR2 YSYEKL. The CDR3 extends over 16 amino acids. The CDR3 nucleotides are TGCGCCAGCAGCCAAGAGTACCAGGACAGGGGCTACGAGCAGTACTTC. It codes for CASSQEYQDRGYEQYF.

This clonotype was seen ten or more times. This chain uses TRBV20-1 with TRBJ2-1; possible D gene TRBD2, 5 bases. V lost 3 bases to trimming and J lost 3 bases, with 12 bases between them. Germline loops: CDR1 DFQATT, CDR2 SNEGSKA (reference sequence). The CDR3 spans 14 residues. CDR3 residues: CSASGGLIYNEQFF. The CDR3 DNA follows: TGCAGTGCTAGTGGAGGACTTATCTACAATGAGCAGTTCTTC.

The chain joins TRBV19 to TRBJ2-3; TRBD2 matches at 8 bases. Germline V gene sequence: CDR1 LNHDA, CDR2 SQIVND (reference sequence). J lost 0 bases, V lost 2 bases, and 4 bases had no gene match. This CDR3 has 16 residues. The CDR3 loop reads CASSIIAGGSTDTQYF. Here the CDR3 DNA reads TGTGCCAGTAGTATAATTGCGGGAGGTAGCACAGATACGCAGTATTTT.

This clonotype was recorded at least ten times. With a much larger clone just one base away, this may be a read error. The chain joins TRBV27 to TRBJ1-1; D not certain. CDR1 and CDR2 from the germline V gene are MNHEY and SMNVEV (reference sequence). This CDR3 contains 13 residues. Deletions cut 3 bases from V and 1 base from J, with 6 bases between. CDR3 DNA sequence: TGTGCCAGCAGTTTCCAGAGGAACACTGAAGCTTTCTTT. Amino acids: CASSFQRNTEAFF.